This TCR beta chain was identified in a study of T cells in Graves' hyperthyroidism and ophthalmopathy (dated by TCRdb to between 2018 and 2021). At the level of the whole study: Peripheral blood samples were taken at the time of initial diagnosis, prior to any treatment. A discovery cohort of 95 to 100 patients, about 40 with Graves' ophthalmopathy and fewer than 65 with stable Graves' hyperthyroidism, was used to find distinguishing TCR V-J signatures. Prospective prediction of ophthalmopathy was tested in an independent validation cohort consisting of some 19 hyperthyroidism patients and approximately 16 patients who later progressed to ophthalmopathy. For training and testing, the roughly 93 patients in the discovery cohort were randomly divided in a 7:3 ratio. In addition, the study compared T-cell repertoires in thyroid tissue and in blood from roughly 6 Graves' hyperthyroidism patients. Once sampling was done, hyperthyroidism patients were given methimazole at a starting dose of 30 mg daily, whereas ophthalmopathy patients were given high-dose intravenous methylprednisolone. The paper reports TCR Vbeta CDR3 sequencing of 135 peripheral blood samples: 43 ophthalmopathy, under 80 hyperthyroidism and approximately 17 progressor patients.

Study-level results and caveats: Most expanded thyroid clonotypes (frequency above 0.001) were also detected in blood, a finding suggesting that blood repertoires may reflect thyroid immune responses. Sample size was not statistically predetermined, and blinding of investigators to group allocation was not performed. A model built on a 13 V-J signature distinguished ophthalmopathy from stable hyperthyroidism, reaching 85% to 90% sensitivity and approximately 81% specificity in cross-validation and 80%/75% in testing. In validation, the model predicted progression to ophthalmopathy a median of about 6 months before onset, with approximately 71% sensitivity and just under 75% specificity.

The TCR beta CDR3 regions were amplified from RNA transcripts. A first-round RT-PCR of the TCR CDR3 used the HTBI primer set with the Qiagen OneStep RT-PCR kit. The libraries were constructed in a second round of multiplex PCR and then size-selected and purified. Paired-end sequencing of the libraries was performed with 100 bp reads on an Illumina HiSeq2000. Under the source paper's analysis protocol: SOAPnuke was used to process the raw data, throwing out any read that contained adapters or uncalled bases, had a mean Phred below 15, or lacked an exact constant-primer or identifier match. COPE v1.2.5 was used to merge the high-quality paired reads, and each unique nucleotide sequence was defined as a clonotype. Clonotypes were aligned to IMGT TRBV, TRBD and TRBJ reference segments using MiTCR v1.1. Analysis was restricted to V-J combinations with a frequency above 0.0001, which covered roughly 99% of repertoires. A TCS score was defined as the ratio of F50 (clonal expansion) to E x V (chaos), with BLOSUM62-based TCRdist applied between CDR3 peptides within each V-J. Welch's t-statistics and random forest reduced roughly 530 V-J features to 13, which were used in a naive Bayes classifier (R e1071). TCRdb handled the public reads itself, with Q25 trimming in fastp and clone calling in MiXCR, and kept productive beta chains. Entries are consolidated by CDR3 protein sequence, retaining the most common genes and DNA. The V and J calls shown here were made by TCRdb, not taken from the authors' results. The sample includes more than 500,000 distinct CDR3 sequences, with around 16% observed a single time. About 29% of the sample belongs to the ten largest clones.

Ophthalmopathy patients had moderately to severely active disease, Clinical Activity Score of at least 3, NOSPECS grade of at least 4, and duration under 3 months. Patients with uncontrolled infections, other autoimmune diseases, pregnancy or lactation were excluded. Diagnoses relied on clinical symptoms, serum thyroxine and TRAb, thyroid ultrasound and orbital computed tomography. PBMCs were separated from roughly 9.3 ml of fresh peripheral blood using Ficoll-Paque density gradient centrifugation. Total RNA was extracted with Trizol reagent, and quality was checked on an Agilent 2100 Bioanalyzer. There are 14 amino acids in the CDR3, from cysteine to phenylalanine inclusive. Only CDR3 DNA remains: 42 bases, in frame from the first base. Cut back by 6 bases and 2 bases, the V and J ends lie 17 bases apart. CDR1 GTSNPN and CDR2 SVGIG were looked up in the germline V gene (reference sequence). This clonotype was found many times. The specificity of this receptor is unknown. No base qualities exist here, and no much larger clone lies one base off it.

The source material was blood. The sequence came from a woman in her twenties or thirties with Graves' ophthalmopathy. In this chain, TRBV30 is recombined with TRBJ2-7; the D call could be TRBD1 or TRBD2, with each sharing 5 bases. The CDR3 reads CACGRSGATYEQYF. DNA sequence: TGTGCCTGTGGACGCTCCGGGGCTACCTACGAGCAGTACTTC. Here the CDR3 is joined to the reference TRBV30 and TRBJ2-7 genes, and the full variable domain is: SQTIHQWPATLVQPVGSPLSLECTVEGTSNPNLYWYRQAAGRGLQLLFYSVGIGQISSEVPQNLSASRPQDRQFILSSKKLLLSDSGFYLCACGRSGATYEQYFGPGTRLTVT.